This T cell receptor (beta chain) is from a study of shared clonotypes between healthy human individuals. Study results and limitations: Four donors shared approximately 5% of their naive CD4 clonotypes.

With regard to this clone: What it recognizes is unknown. Because the CDR3's place on the DNA is in doubt, the DNA is left out and the CDR3 is given as listed by TCRdb. The same CDR3 can be traced to other DNA sequences in this sample.

Naive CD8 cells were CD45RO-negative, positively selected for CCR7, excluding terminally differentiated effector memory CD45RA+ cells. Sequenced by immunoSEQ multiplex PCR; TCRdb stores in-frame clones only, minus some. The sample lists about 2 million clones, about 95% occurring once. With termini counted, the CDR3 has 13 amino acids. Germline V gene data show CDR1 as LNHDA and CDR2 as SQIVND (reference sequence). The receptor comes from a man between 18 and 35 years old in good health. The specimen was naive CD8+ T cells sorted from blood. The chain carries TRBV19 and TRBJ2-7; the table's D gene call, TRBD2, was not cross checked with the DNA. CDR3 protein: CASTSGGSYEQYF.